The table lists the clone carrying this T cell receptor (beta chain) with a few counts. Its antigen is not identified. The CDR3 extends over 15 amino acids. CDR1 SGHDN and CDR2 FVKESK come from the germline V gene. J lost 2 bases, V lost 2 bases, and 5 bases had no gene match. This specimen belongs to a study of beta chain features in type 1 diabetes. For the study at large: No patient-donor differences in age, gender, total cells or subset yield.

Study-level results: When Type 1 diabetes patients were examined, their TCRB CDR3s proved moderately but significantly shorter in all four CD4+ subsets.

By way of CD45RO/CCR7/CD25/CD127/CD95/CD27, the CD4+ regulatory, stem cell-like memory, central memory and naive cells were sorted. Once sorted, every population was more than 95% pure. All of the isolated RNA was reverse transcribed, so expressed TCRB transcripts were sequenced. Method: immunoSEQ multiplex PCR; TCRdb's copy keeps in-frame clones and lacks some. The repertoire holds 600,000 to 700,000 clones, with about an eighth as singletons. The receptor was derived from a man aged 25 to 40 with type 1 diabetes. V gene TRBV14 combines with J gene TRBJ2-5; TRBD1 matches 7 bases. Sequences were obtained from naive CD4+ T cells from blood. CDR3 protein: CASSQWDSLQETQYF. Here the CDR3 DNA reads TGTGCCAGCAGCCAATGGGACAGCTTACAAGAGACCCAGTACTTC. Together with reference TRBV14 and TRBJ2-5, the CDR3 gives the full variable domain: EAGVTQFPSHSVIEKGQTVTLRCDPISGHDNLYWYRRVMGKEIKFLLHFVKESKQDESGMPNNRFLAERTGGTYSTLKVQPAELEDSGVYFCASSQWDSLQETQYFGPGTRLLVL.